This T cell receptor (beta chain) is from a study of Ad26.COV2.S vaccination and SARS-CoV-2 variants. The study's findings and limits: Reports say spike-specific CD8+ and CD4+ T cell responses covered substantial breadth after vaccination.

This table comes from immunoSEQ multiplex PCR, and its TCRdb copy is limited to in-frame clones, with some not included. The sample carries about 330,000 clones, roughly 90% recorded once. Treatment here: around 19 received Ad26.COV2.S at low or high dose, single or two shots; several received placebo; per-sample allocation not given. The samples were gathered on day 63 after the first injection of vaccine or placebo. Comments on this clone: Its antigen is unknown.

This TCR was sampled from a person aged 18 to 65 who received the Ad26.COV2.S COVID-19 vaccine or a placebo. Sequencing was performed on peripheral blood, taken in a trial of Ad26.COV2.S vaccine versus placebo.

The CDR3 DNA follows: TGTGCCAGCAGTGAGGAGAGGGGAAGCACAGATACGCAGTATTTT. Its protein is CASSEERGSTDTQYF. The chain has TRBV2 and TRBJ2-3; D may correspond to TRBD1 or TRBD2 (5 bases each). This CDR3 has 15 amino acids. Germline CDR1 reads SNHLY; CDR2 reads FYNNEI. Trimming took 3 bases from V and 0 from J, leaving 10 bases between them.